The 7 T cell receptor beta chains given below trace back to one sample, sequenced in a study of Ad26.COV2.S vaccination and SARS-CoV-2 variants. Treatment here: 19 received Ad26.COV2.S at low or high dose, single or two shots; about 5 received placebo; per-sample allocation not given. Specimens were obtained on day 63 following the first vaccine or placebo injection. Assay: immunoSEQ multiplex PCR; the TCRdb copy retains only in-frame clones and omits some. The repertoire includes more than 250,000 clones, over 75% of them detected once, and around 3.5% sits in the top ten. The sequences come from peripheral blood, collected in a trial of Ad26.COV2.S vaccine versus placebo. The source of these receptors is a person aged 18-65 years who received the Ad26.COV2.S COVID-19 vaccine or a placebo.

The rearrangement links TRBV4-3 to TRBJ1-2, with D hard to call. The CDR3 extends over 14 amino acids. The V gene's germline CDR1 is LGHNA and CDR2 YSLEER. V was pared by 1 base and J by 4 bases, with 10 bases between. In DNA, the CDR3 is TGCGCCAGCAGCCAAGGCAGAACCTTCTATGGCTACACCTTC. As protein: CASSQGRTFYGYTF.

V usage is TRBV10-3 and J usage is TRBJ2-3; 7 bases align to TRBD2. V was pared by 7 bases and J by 5 bases, with 6 bases of the junction left unmatched. The germline gives CDR1 ENHRY, CDR2 SYGVKD. The CDR3 length is 13 residues. Here the CDR3 reads CAIKSAGEDTQYF. In DNA form, the CDR3 reads TGTGCCATCAAGTCTGCGGGGGAAGATACGCAGTATTTT.

The J gene is TRBJ1-5, the V gene TRBV5-6; no reliable D call. The CDR3 loop spans 13 amino acids. From germline, CDR1 is SGHDT and CDR2 YYEEEE. Trimming left V 0 bases short and J 4 bases short, with 5 bases between. The CDR3 nucleotides are TGTGCCAGCAGCTTGGGACGGAATCAGCCCCAGCATTTT. It encodes CASSLGRNQPQHF.

This chain connects TRBV5-1 to TRBJ2-7; tentative D call: TRBD1 (6 bases). V was trimmed by 2 bases and J by 2 bases, leaving 14 bases between them. In germline, CDR1 is SGHRS, CDR2 YFSETQ. The CDR3 covers 15 residues. DNA for the CDR3: TGCGCCAGCAGCTTCCTCGACAGGCCGGCCTACGAGCAGTACTTC. It codes for CASSFLDRPAYEQYF.

The V gene is TRBV30, the J gene TRBJ1-4; unclear D gene. The CDR3 loop spans 13 amino acids. In germline, CDR1 is GTSNPN, CDR2 SVGIG (reference sequence). V was pared by 5 bases and J by 2 bases, with 9 bases between. The CDR3 sequence is CAWCLVTNEKLFF. Written as DNA, the CDR3 is TGTGCCTGGTGCCTCGTGACTAATGAAAAACTGTTTTTT.

This chain joins TRBV29-1 and TRBJ2-3; D ambiguous. The germline V gene encodes CDR1 SQVTM and CDR2 ANQGSEA. The V end lost 6 bases, the J end lost 0 bases, and 10 bases lay between the germline ends. The CDR3 spans 13 residues. The CDR3 region has the DNA TGCAGCGTCGGCGGACCTAGCACAGATACGCAGTATTTT. As protein: CSVGGPSTDTQYF.

The rearrangement uses TRBV30 and TRBJ1-4; TRBD1 is a possible D gene (6 bases). V was trimmed by 2 bases and J by 4 bases, leaving 11 bases between them. CDR3 length: 14 amino acids. Germline V gene lookup returns CDR1 GTSNPN and CDR2 SVGIG (reference sequence). CDR3 DNA sequence: TGTGCCTGGAGTCCTACAGGGTTTAATGAAAAACTGTTTTTT. Its protein product is CAWSPTGFNEKLFF.